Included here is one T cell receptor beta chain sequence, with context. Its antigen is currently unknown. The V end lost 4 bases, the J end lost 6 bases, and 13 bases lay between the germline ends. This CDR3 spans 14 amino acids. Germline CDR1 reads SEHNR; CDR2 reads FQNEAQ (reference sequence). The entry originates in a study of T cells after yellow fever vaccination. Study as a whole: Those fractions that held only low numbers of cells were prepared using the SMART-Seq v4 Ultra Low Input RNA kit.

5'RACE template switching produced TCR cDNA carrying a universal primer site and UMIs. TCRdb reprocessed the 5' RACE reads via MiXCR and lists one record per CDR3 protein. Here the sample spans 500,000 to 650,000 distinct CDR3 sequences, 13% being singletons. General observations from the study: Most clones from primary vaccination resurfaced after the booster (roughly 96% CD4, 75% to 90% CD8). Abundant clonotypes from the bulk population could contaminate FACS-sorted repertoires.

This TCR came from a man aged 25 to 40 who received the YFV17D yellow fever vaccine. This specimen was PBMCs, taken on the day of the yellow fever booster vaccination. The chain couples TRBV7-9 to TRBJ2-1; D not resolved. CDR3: CASSSLVLGNEQFF. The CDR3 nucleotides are TGTGCCAGCAGCTCCTTGGTCTTGGGCAATGAGCAGTTCTTC.